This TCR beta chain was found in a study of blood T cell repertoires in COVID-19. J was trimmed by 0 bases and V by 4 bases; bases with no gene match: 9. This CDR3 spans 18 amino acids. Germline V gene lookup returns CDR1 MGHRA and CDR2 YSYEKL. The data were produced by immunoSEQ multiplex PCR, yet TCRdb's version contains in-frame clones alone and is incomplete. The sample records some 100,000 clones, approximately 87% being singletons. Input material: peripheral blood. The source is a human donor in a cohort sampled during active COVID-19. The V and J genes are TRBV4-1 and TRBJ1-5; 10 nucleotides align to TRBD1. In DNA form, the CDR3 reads TGCGCCAGCAGCCCCCGGGGGACAGGGGTGAATAGCAATCAGCCCCAGCATTTT. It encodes CASSPRGTGVNSNQPQHF.